The clone carrying this T cell receptor beta chain was detected many times. No antigen is known for it. This entry belongs to a study of spatial heterogeneity in lung cancer. Study-level information: There were consistently more beta-chain sequences detected than alpha-chain sequences. The study found that TCR transcript counts in tumor regions correlated strongly with a matched bulk RNA-seq T cell module score.

Each CDR3 protein gets one entry after TCRdb re-called the 5' RACE reads with MiXCR. The sample contains about 7,400 distinct CDR3 sequences, about 14% of which appear only once. Documented time point: sample taken at primary tumor resection. The donors were approximately 70 patients with non-small cell lung cancer that was early-stage and untreated. Sequencing was performed on whole RNA extracted from tumor and nontumor lung tissue, or from frozen PBMC, and the material was left unsorted. Regarding the study as a whole: In tumors, expanded intratumoral alpha and beta TCR counts tracked mutation counts.

The CDR3 contains 16 residues. Trimming removed 1 base from V and 3 bases from J; junction bases left unmatched: 8. CDR1 and CDR2 from the germline V gene are SGHTA and FQGNSA. The sequence derives from a female donor with early-stage non-small cell lung cancer. V is TRBV7-2 and J is TRBJ2-7, with TRBD1 matching over 8 bases. Sequencing was performed on lung tumor tissue, taken at surgery. For the CDR3, the DNA is TGTGCCAGCAGCTTAGACGTGGCAGGGGGCCTCTACGAGCAGTACTTC. Protein: CASSLDVAGGLYEQYF. Full variable domain (outside the CDR3, taken from reference TRBV7-2 and TRBJ2-7): GAGVSQSPSNKVTEKGKDVELRCDPISGHTALYWYRQSLGQGLEFLIYFQGNSAPDKSGLPSDRFSAERTGGSVSTLTIQRTQQEDSAVYLCASSLDVAGGLYEQYFGPGTRLTVT.